Below, 3 T cell receptor beta chains from the same sample are listed, as sequenced in a study of blood T cells in healthy people across ages. A second about 7 to 11 cycle PCR used barcoded and J-beta primers. TCRdb re-analysed the 5' RACE reads in MiXCR, keeping a single row per CDR3 protein. Of 1.5 million to 2 million distinct CDR3 sequences listed, 30% to 40% are singletons. The sequenced sample consisted of blood. These receptors came from a human donor in good health.

For this clonotype: A read error may be the cause here, since a much bigger clone is one base away. The chain links TRBV6-5 to TRBJ1-2, with 7 bases that match TRBD1. With V trimmed by 6 bases and J by 4 bases, 8 bases remained unmatched. CDR1 is MNHEY, CDR2 SVGAGI, per germline. The CDR3 is 14 residues long. Here the CDR3 DNA reads TGTGCCAGCAGCCCCGGGACAGAAACCTATGGCTACACCTTC. Protein product: CASSPGTETYGYTF.

CDR3 sequence (DNA): TGCAGCGTTGAGGTGGCGGGAACTGAAGCTTTCTTT. Protein: CSVEVAGTEAFF. J is TRBJ1-1 and V is TRBV29-1; no definite D call. The CDR3 spans 12 residues. Germline CDR1 reads SQVTM; CDR2 reads ANQGSEA. Trimming removed 3 bases at V and 5 bases at J, with 10 bases between.

This clonotype was counted many times. The junction departs from germline at one end; a sequencing error may be responsible. The rearrangement links TRBV6-2 or TRBV6-3 to TRBJ2-3, with TRBD2 matching 9 bases. Germline CDR1 reads MNHEY; CDR2 reads SVGEGT. This CDR3 has 14 residues. The CDR3 here is CASRLAGSTDTQYF. The CDR3 nucleotides are TGCGCCAGCAGGCTAGCGGGGAGCACAGATACGCAGTATTTT.